Each of the 30 T cell receptor beta chains below was sequenced from the same sample in a study of long-term antiretroviral therapy in people with HIV. Researchers report immunoSEQ v3.0 was run at survey level. TCRdb's table, derived via immunoSEQ multiplex PCR, lists solely in-frame clones and lacks some. The repertoire has about 39,000 clones, around 83% of them found once; the top ten carry 5.7%. The sequenced sample was unsorted PBMCs, obtained 3.1 years after starting antiretroviral therapy. The origin of the receptors is a woman aged 45-65 years with HIV.

The chain employs TRBV7-9 and TRBJ2-2; no clear D. This CDR3 comprises 14 residues. V was pared by 5 bases and J by 2 bases, with 9 bases between. Germline V gives CDR1 SEHNR, CDR2 FQNEAQ (reference sequence). The chain's CDR3 is CASSVGANTGELFF. CDR3 sequence (DNA): TGTGCCAGCAGCGTAGGAGCTAACACCGGGGAGCTGTTTTTT.

The rearrangement uses TRBV9 and TRBJ2-5, with 10 bases lining up with TRBD1. The germline V gene encodes CDR1 SGDLS and CDR2 YYNGEE. The V segment lost 3 bases and the J segment 4 bases; nucleotides outside the gene matches: 6. The CDR3 covers 15 residues. The CDR3 loop reads CASSAQTGGGETQYF. In nucleotides, the CDR3 is TGTGCCAGCAGCGCCCAGACAGGGGGCGGAGAGACCCAGTACTTC.

The chain has TRBV19 and TRBJ1-1, with D possibly being TRBD1 (5 bases). The CDR3 sequence is 16 residues long. V shed 6 bases and J shed 0 bases, with 17 bases lying between them. Germline V lookup: CDR1 LNHDA, CDR2 SQIVND (reference sequence). The chain's CDR3 is CASRTMGDFLNTEAFF. In DNA, the CDR3 is TGTGCCAGTAGGACTATGGGGGACTTCCTGAACACTGAAGCTTTCTTT.

The chain carries TRBV2 and TRBJ1-5; TRBD1 might be the D (6 bases). Germline CDR1 reads SNHLY; CDR2 reads FYNNEI. The CDR3 is made up of 14 amino acids. V dropped 5 bases and J dropped 3 bases, with 11 bases sitting between them. The CDR3 here is CASSHRETNQPQHF. In nucleotides, the CDR3 is TGTGCCAGCAGTCACAGGGAAACCAATCAGCCCCAGCATTTT.

The chain uses TRBV12-5 and TRBJ1-5; no reliable D call. CDR3 size: 13 residues. The V end lost 3 bases, the J end lost 1 base, and 4 bases lay between the germline ends. CDR1 is LGHNT, CDR2 FRNRAP, per germline. CDR3 amino acids: CASGFGSNQPQHF. Written as DNA, the CDR3 is TGTGCTAGTGGTTTCGGGAGCAATCAGCCCCAGCATTTT.

V usage is TRBV6-1 and J usage is TRBJ2-7; 7 positions match TRBD2. The J segment lost 2 bases and the V segment lost 6 bases, leaving 7 bases of the junction unmatched. This CDR3 has 14 residues. Germline CDR1 and CDR2: MNHNS and SASEGT. The CDR3 protein is CASSPSGTTYEQYF. CDR3 nucleotide sequence: TGTGCCAGCAGCCCCTCAGGGACTACCTACGAGCAGTACTTC.

The chain couples TRBV7-8 to TRBJ1-2; TRBD1 might be the D (5 bases). Trimming pared 0 bases from V and 8 bases from J, leaving 16 bases between. The length of the CDR3 is 15 residues. The germline V gene has CDR1 SGHVS and CDR2 FQNEAQ. CDR3 sequence reads: CASSLARKEGLGYTF. The CDR3 DNA is TGTGCCAGCAGCTTAGCCCGAAAGGAGGGGTTGGGCTACACCTTC.

V usage is TRBV14 and J usage is TRBJ2-7, with 10 nucleotides matching TRBD2. This CDR3 is 15 amino acids long. V lost 4 bases, J lost 2 bases, and 5 bases stayed unmatched. CDR1 and CDR2 (germline): SGHDN, FVKESK. CDR3 in DNA: TGTGCCAGCAGCCTTAGCGGGGGGTCCCCCTACGAGCAGTACTTC. This encodes CASSLSGGSPYEQYF.

This chain links TRBV6-5 with TRBJ2-7; TRBD1 matches at 8 bases. From germline, CDR1 is MNHEY and CDR2 SVGAGI. This CDR3 has 15 residues. With 6 bases clipped from V and 6 bases from J, the junction kept 13 bases outside the gene matches. CDR3 in DNA: TGTGCCAGCAGCTACCTTGCGGACAGGGCAAGCGAGCAGTACTTC. Its protein is CASSYLADRASEQYF.

The V gene is TRBV5-1, the J gene TRBJ2-5; no clear D. This CDR3 contains 14 residues. Trimming took off 1 base at V and 2 bases at J, with 9 bases between the two ends. CDR1 SGHRS and CDR2 YFSETQ come from the germline V gene. DNA of the CDR3: TGCGCCAGCAGCTTGACGGCAGCACAAGAGACCCAGTACTTC. Protein product: CASSLTAAQETQYF.

The V gene is TRBV11-2, the J gene TRBJ2-5; 7 positions agree with TRBD1. The end of the DNA aligns better with TRBJ2-7, so the J call may be wrong. Germline V gene data show CDR1 as SGHAT and CDR2 as FQNNGV. The CDR3 sequence is 14 residues long. CDR3 sequence reads: CASRRGDSSYEQYF. CDR3 coding DNA: TGTGCCAGCAGGCGTGGGGACAGCTCCTACGAGCAGTACTTC.

This clone has just one count. The rearrangement links TRBV7-6 to TRBJ2-4; D uncertain. V lost 0 bases, J lost 5 bases, and 5 bases lay in between. CDR1 is SGHVS, CDR2 FNYEAQ, per germline. This CDR3 spans 13 amino acids. DNA of the CDR3: TGTGCCAGCAGCTTAGCCGTAGAAAACATTCAGTACTTC. It is translated as CASSLAVENIQYF.

CDR3 residues: CASSLWRDRPTGELFF. The CDR3, as DNA: TGTGCCAGCAGTTTATGGAGGGACAGGCCGACCGGGGAGCTGTTTTTT. The chain recombines TRBV27 with TRBJ2-2; 8 nucleotides align to TRBD1. Germline V lookup: CDR1 MNHEY, CDR2 SMNVEV (reference sequence). The CDR3 is made up of 16 amino acids. The junction had 6 bases not matched to a gene; V was cut back by 1 base and J by 5 bases.

This sequence joins TRBV6-1 and TRBJ1-1; perhaps TRBD1 as D (6 bases). Germline loops: CDR1 MNHNS, CDR2 SASEGT. The CDR3 covers 14 residues. V shed 5 bases and J shed 5 bases, with 15 bases lying between them. CDR3 sequence reads: CASSIQGFGTEAFF. CDR3 nucleotide sequence: TGTGCCAGCAGTATACAGGGATTCGGGACTGAAGCTTTCTTT.

This clone was found once. The rearrangement joins TRBV10-1 to TRBJ2-3; no clear D gene. The V and J ends lost 2 bases and 4 bases respectively, with 7 bases between them. Germline assignment: CDR1 WNHNN and CDR2 SYGVQD (reference sequence). The length of the CDR3 is 13 residues. The CDR3 DNA reads as TGCGCCAGCAGTGAGAGTGATGCAGATACGCAGTATTTT. It is translated as CASSESDADTQYF.

The gene calls are TRBV19 and TRBJ1-5, with 7 bases fitting TRBD1. Germline V gene lookup returns CDR1 LNHDA and CDR2 SQIVND (reference sequence). This CDR3 region has 17 residues. J was trimmed by 0 bases and V by 7 bases; bases with no gene match: 12. The CDR3 sequence is CASTPVSTGISNQPQHF. The CDR3 DNA reads TGTGCCAGTACCCCGGTCTCGACAGGGATTAGCAATCAGCCCCAGCATTTT.

The V gene is TRBV19, the J gene TRBJ2-5; TRBD2 aligns across 13 bases. The V and J ends lost 6 bases and 5 bases, in that order; junction bases with no gene match: 6. This CDR3 contains 15 residues. CDR1 LNHDA and CDR2 SQIVND come from the germline V gene (reference sequence). The CDR3 DNA follows: TGTGCCAGTAGAAGAGGACTAGCGGGGGTGGAGACCCAGTACTTC. Protein product: CASRRGLAGVETQYF.

V is TRBV15 and J is TRBJ1-6; no definite D call. The CDR3 contains 15 residues. The ends were cut back, 2 bases at V and 7 bases at J, with 12 bases in the middle. The germline V gene encodes CDR1 LNHNV and CDR2 YYDKDF (reference sequence). The CDR3: CATSRNPAGNSPLHF. CDR3 in DNA: TGTGCCACCAGCAGAAATCCAGCGGGGAATTCACCCCTCCACTTT.

The chain carries TRBV28 and TRBJ2-7; tentative D call: TRBD2 (5 bases). Germline V gene data show CDR1 as MDHEN and CDR2 as SYDVKM. The ends were cut back, 6 bases at V and 2 bases at J, with 11 bases in the middle. CDR3 size: 13 residues. The CDR3 nucleotides are TGTGCCAGCAGCGAGGGTGGACCCTACGAGCAGTACTTC. Amino acid sequence: CASSEGGPYEQYF.

The genes are TRBV11-2 and TRBJ1-4; possible D gene TRBD1, 6 bases. The germline V and J ends were trimmed by 2 bases and 1 base, with 11 bases remaining between them. Germline values: CDR1 SGHAT, CDR2 FQNNGV. CDR3 size: 16 residues. CDR3 in amino acids: CASSLHGGGTNEKLFF. DNA of the CDR3: TGTGCCAGCAGCTTACACGGGGGCGGAACTAATGAAAAACTGTTTTTT.

The table lists this clone with a count of one. The chain joins TRBV5-5 to TRBJ2-2; D call uncertain. The CDR3 runs to 17 residues. CDR1 and CDR2 from the germline V gene are SGHKS and YYEKEE (reference sequence). V was shortened by 1 base and J by 3 bases, with 16 bases between the two germline ends. In DNA form, the CDR3 reads TGTGCCAGCAGCTTGACAGTAGCCGGGCCATACACCGGGGAGCTGTTTTTT. Its protein product is CASSLTVAGPYTGELFF.

The chain employs TRBV13 and TRBJ2-3; 13 positions agree with TRBD2. J lost 8 bases, V lost 4 bases, and 6 bases had no gene match. Germline CDR1 is PRHDT and CDR2 is FYEKMQ (reference sequence). The length of the CDR3 is 15 residues. This chain's CDR3 is CASSSWTSGGGTQYF. The CDR3 DNA follows: TGTGCCAGCAGCTCCTGGACTAGCGGGGGAGGTACGCAGTATTTT.

The chain joins TRBV27 to TRBJ1-4, with 7 bases identical to TRBD1. Germline V gives CDR1 MNHEY, CDR2 SMNVEV (reference sequence). This CDR3 is built from 14 residues. After removal of 2 bases from V and 10 bases from J, the junction contained 7 bases not matched to a gene. Here the CDR3 DNA reads TGTGCCAGCAGTTTAATGTCAGGGGGAGGAAAACTGTTTTTT. Protein: CASSLMSGGGKLFF.

The gene calls are TRBV28 and TRBJ1-5; maybe TRBD1 (6 bases). CDR1 and CDR2 from the germline V gene are MDHEN and SYDVKM. The CDR3 runs 15 residues. V lost 3 bases and J 8 bases, leaving 17 bases between the germline ends. CDR3 nucleotides: TGTGCCAGCAGTTTCGAAGACAGGATGAAGGAGCCCCAGCATTTT. Translating it yields CASSFEDRMKEPQHF. The variable domain in full, with the rest retrieved from reference TRBV28 and TRBJ1-5, is DVKVTQSSRYLVKRTGEKVFLECVQDMDHENMFWYRQDPGLGLRLIYFSYDVKMKEKGDIPEGYSVSREKKERFSLILESASTNQTSMYLCASSFEDRMKEPQHFGDGTRLSIL.

This chain connects TRBV2 to TRBJ1-2; D call uncertain. The V gene's germline CDR1 is SNHLY and CDR2 FYNNEI. The V end was cut by 0 bases, the J end by 4 bases, with 9 bases between. This CDR3 region has 14 residues. DNA for the CDR3: TGTGCCAGCAGTGAAGCGCGAGAATTCTATGGCTACACCTTC. The encoded protein is CASSEAREFYGYTF. Full variable domain (missing parts from reference TRBV2 and TRBJ1-2): EPEVTQTPSHQVTQMGQEVILRCVPISNHLYFYWYRQILGQKVEFLVSFYNNEISEKSEIFDDQFSVERPDGSNFTLKIRSTKLEDSAMYFCASSEAREFYGYTFGSGTRLTVV.

V is TRBV10-3 and J is TRBJ2-2; a possible D gene is TRBD1 (6 bases). Germline-derived CDR1 and CDR2 are ENHRY and SYGVKD. The CDR3 is 14 amino acids. V dropped 10 bases and J dropped 6 bases, with 18 bases sitting between them. The CDR3 DNA reads as TGTGCCACAGCGACAGGTGTGCTCCCCGGGGAGCTGTTTTTT. It codes for CATATGVLPGELFF.

The chain combines TRBV2 with TRBJ2-1, with D unresolved. CDR1 SNHLY and CDR2 FYNNEI come from the germline V gene. The CDR3 spans 15 residues. Trimming stripped 5 bases from V and 0 bases from J, with 11 bases between. CDR3 sequence: CASSPGRSSYNEQFF. The DNA of the CDR3 is TGTGCCAGCAGTCCAGGACGGAGCTCCTACAATGAGCAGTTCTTC.

The chain combines TRBV7-3 with TRBJ2-5; D is perhaps TRBD1 (6 bases). The germline CDR1 and CDR2 sequences are SGHTA and FQGTGA. Trimming pared 5 bases from V and 5 bases from J, leaving 15 bases between. This CDR3 contains 14 residues. The CDR3 sequence is CASSPGQLGETQYF. The CDR3 DNA is TGTGCCAGCAGCCCTGGACAGCTTGGGGAGACCCAGTACTTC.

This sequence joins TRBV7-2 and TRBJ1-6, with D hard to call. V was clipped by 1 base and J by 5 bases, with 9 bases between them. Germline values: CDR1 SGHTA, CDR2 FQGNSA. This CDR3 contains 15 residues. The CDR3 region has the DNA TGTGCCAGCAGCTTAGTGTACAGCGATAATTCACCCCTCCACTTT. Protein product: CASSLVYSDNSPLHF. Combining the CDR3 with reference TRBV7-2 and TRBJ1-6 gives the whole variable domain GAGVSQSPSNKVTEKGKDVELRCDPISGHTALYWYRQSLGQGLEFLIYFQGNSAPDKSGLPSDRFSAERTGGSVSTLTIQRTQQEDSAVYLCASSLVYSDNSPLHFGNGTRLTVT.

This chain joins TRBV5-1 and TRBJ1-1; D ambiguous. The CDR3 loop spans 16 amino acids. The germline V gene has CDR1 SGHRS and CDR2 YFSETQ. Trimming stripped 0 bases from V and 2 bases from J, with 14 bases between. CDR3 in amino acids: CASSLALGPSNTEAFF. Written as DNA, the CDR3 is TGCGCCAGCAGCTTGGCCCTGGGCCCTTCTAACACTGAAGCTTTCTTT.